This T cell receptor beta chain was sequenced during a study of shared T cell receptors in the human thymus. Germline V gene sequence: CDR1 SGDLS, CDR2 YYNGEE. V shed 0 bases and J 12 bases; nucleotides not matched to a gene: 12. The CDR3 is 17 residues long. Clones were sequenced by immunoSEQ multiplex PCR, and TCRdb holds only the in-frame ones, with some missing. The sample has hundreds of thousands of clones; roughly 90% are singletons. These data were also reused for a study on human thymus T cells.

This chain links TRBV9 with TRBJ2-1; 13 bases fit TRBD2. Sequenced: thymocytes. This receptor was taken from a boy younger than two with a congenital heart defect. The CDR3: CASSVGAGTSGTLGQFF. CDR3 nucleotide sequence: TGTGCCAGCAGCGTAGGGGCGGGGACTAGCGGGACCCTTGGGCAGTTCTTC.